This T cell receptor (beta chain) was sequenced during a study of blood T cell repertoires in COVID-19. Study details: Sites across the United States, Italy and Spain contributed samples from acute and convalescent COVID-19.

TCRdb's copy holds only in-frame clones and misses some; the assay was immunoSEQ multiplex PCR. The table has approximately 50,000 clones, about 81% seen once; the top ten hold more than 30%. Looked up from germline, CDR1 is SGHDT and CDR2 is YYEEEE. Trimming took 4 bases from V and 6 from J, leaving 10 bases between them. The CDR3 extends over 12 amino acids. The sequence derives from a man in his sixties with COVID-19, enrolled during active disease. Sequenced: peripheral blood. The chain has TRBV5-6 and TRBJ1-2; D possibly corresponds to TRBD1 (5 bases). The CDR3 is CASSPGGDGYTF. CDR3 coding DNA: TGTGCCAGCAGCCCGGGGGGGGATGGCTACACCTTC.